What follows describes a single TCR beta chain. The data stem from a study of blood T cell repertoires in COVID-19. On the study more broadly: Sites in the United States, Italy and Spain provided acute and convalescent COVID-19 samples.

In the study's own analysis: Reference gene primers were amplified, and this amplification served to estimate nucleated cell counts. Repertoires were generated with immunoSEQ multiplex PCR, while TCRdb's copy carries only in-frame clones and drops some. V and J calls and clone size are those listed in that table; D and trimming were worked out from the DNA. Of over 200,000 clones listed, 80% to 90% are singletons. Trimming shortened V by 1 base and J by 2 bases, and 9 bases separated the two germline ends. This CDR3 is built from 14 residues. Germline CDR1 and CDR2: SGHTA and FQGNSA. Seattle enrolled patients during active infection and tracked them longitudinally.

The receptor was derived from a man aged 25-40 years with COVID-19, enrolled during active disease. The chain joins TRBV7-2 to TRBJ2-7; D might be TRBD1 (5 bases). Sequenced material: peripheral blood. The CDR3 coding sequence is TGTGCCAGCAGCTTAGGCCCAGGGACCTACGAGCAGTACTTC. Translating gives CASSLGPGTYEQYF.